Presented here are 26 T cell receptor beta chains from one specimen sequenced in a study of shared clonotypes between healthy human individuals. TCRdb's copy holds only in-frame clones and misses some; the assay was immunoSEQ multiplex PCR. The table includes about 1.5 million clones, approximately 98% detected once. Sequencing was performed on naive CD4+ T cells sorted from blood. Subset noted: CD45RA+ positively selected. Receptors originate from a man aged 30 to 45 in good health.

The rearrangement links TRBV7-2 to TRBJ2-2; either TRBD1 or TRBD2 may supply D (6 bases each). The CDR3 is 15 residues long. Germline CDR1 is SGHTA and CDR2 is FQGNSA. V was pared by 0 bases and J by 6 bases, with 11 bases between. In DNA, the CDR3 is TGTGCCAGCAGCTTAGCAGGGGGGCGGTCCGGGGAGCTGTTTTTT. Translation gives CASSLAGGRSGELFF.

This clone was observed a single time. This rearrangement joins TRBV5-1 to TRBJ2-7, with no clear D. The CDR3 consists of 11 residues. Germline CDR1 is SGHRS and CDR2 is YFSETQ. V gave up 0 bases and J gave up 6 bases, with 4 bases separating them. For the CDR3, the DNA is TGCGCCAGCAGCTTGGTAGTCGAGCAGTACTTC. Encoded protein: CASSLVVEQYF.

This clone is a singleton in its sample. This chain links TRBV2 with TRBJ1-2; 9 nucleotides line up with TRBD1. The CDR3 contains 14 residues. J gave up 8 bases and V 6 bases, and 10 bases lay outside the gene matches. Germline V CDR1 and CDR2: SNHLY, FYNNEI. The CDR3 sequence: CASSAPDRGSGYTF. The CDR3 coding sequence is TGTGCCAGCAGCGCCCCGGACAGGGGAAGCGGCTACACCTTC.

The chain is built from TRBV11-2 and TRBJ2-7; 7 bases line up with TRBD2. Germline CDR1 and CDR2: SGHAT and FQNNGV. Trimming took 5 bases from V and 0 from J; bases not matched to a gene: 13. The CDR3 contains 17 residues. CDR3 in DNA: TGTGCCAGCAGCATCTTGCTGGGGGGGAAGAGCTCCTACGAGCAGTACTTC. Its translation is CASSILLGGKSSYEQYF.

The gene calls are TRBV6-5 and TRBJ1-1; the D gene is possibly TRBD1 (6 bases). The CDR3 spans 15 residues. V was cut by 7 bases and J by 6 bases, with 21 bases left in between. Germline CDR1 and CDR2: MNHEY and SVGAGI. The CDR3 bases are TGTGCCAGCATTCCCTCGACAGGACCACATGCTGAAGCTTTCTTT. Protein product: CASIPSTGPHAEAFF.

The chain recombines TRBV7-9 with TRBJ1-1; D remains ambiguous. V was shortened by 4 bases and J by 7 bases, with 4 bases between the two germline ends. This CDR3 has 10 residues. Germline V CDR1 and CDR2: SEHNR, FQNEAQ (reference sequence). The DNA for the CDR3 is TGTGCCAGCAGCTACGGTGAAGCTTTCTTT. It translates to CASSYGEAFF.

This clone occurred once. V is TRBV29-1 and J is TRBJ2-3, with D perhaps being TRBD1 or TRBD2 (5 bases each). Germline loops: CDR1 SQVTM, CDR2 ANQGSEA. The CDR3 runs to 10 residues. Deletions cut 4 bases from V and 9 bases from J, with 8 bases between. CDR3 residues: CSVGGMTQYF. The CDR3 nucleotides read TGCAGCGTTGGGGGGATGACGCAGTATTTT.

This clone was detected once. The chain recombines TRBV10-2 with TRBJ2-7, with no clear D. The CDR3 loop spans 18 amino acids. The germline V and J ends were trimmed by 2 bases and 1 base, with 21 bases remaining between them. In germline, CDR1 is WSHSY, CDR2 SAAADI. The CDR3 here is CASSEGPSRWSASYEQYF. Here the CDR3 DNA reads TGCGCCAGCAGTGAGGGGCCTTCAAGGTGGAGCGCGTCCTACGAGCAGTACTTC.

The rearrangement joins TRBV9 to TRBJ1-5; unclear D gene. Trimming left V 2 bases short and J 2 bases short, with 8 bases between. CDR3 length: 14 amino acids. The germline V gene encodes CDR1 SGDLS and CDR2 YYNGEE. The DNA for the CDR3 is TGTGCCAGCAGCGTTCTACCCGGCAATCAGCCCCAGCATTTT. As protein: CASSVLPGNQPQHF. The full variable domain, in which reference TRBV9 and TRBJ1-5 provide the parts outside the CDR3, is DSGVTQTPKHLITATGQRVTLRCSPRSGDLSVYWYQQSLDQGLQFLIQYYNGEERAKGNILERFSAQQFPDLHSELNLSSLELGDSALYFCASSVLPGNQPQHFGDGTRLSIL.

This clone was counted once. The J gene is TRBJ2-7, the V gene TRBV5-8; D is undetermined. The V gene lost 4 bases and the J gene lost 7 bases, with 15 bases spanning the gap. The CDR3 length is 13 residues. The germline gives CDR1 SGHTS, CDR2 YDEGEE. This CDR3 reads CASSIQIVSEQYF. The CDR3 nucleotides are TGTGCCAGCAGCATTCAAATCGTGTCGGAGCAGTACTTC. Complete variable domain (other parts from reference TRBV5-8 and TRBJ2-7): EAGVTQSPTHLIKTRGQQATLRCSPISGHTSVYWYQQALGLGLQFLLWYDEGEERNRGNFPPRFSGRQFPNYSSELNVNALELEDSALYLCASSIQIVSEQYFGPGTRLTVT.

This chain connects TRBV18 to TRBJ1-1; a weak D match, TRBD1 (6 bases). Deletions cut 3 bases from V and 0 bases from J, with 8 bases between. Germline V gives CDR1 KGHSH, CDR2 LQKENI. The CDR3 consists of 14 residues. The chain's CDR3 is CASSPAGVNTEAFF. As DNA, the CDR3 is TGTGCCAGCTCACCGGCAGGGGTGAACACTGAAGCTTTCTTT.

V gene TRBV11-3 combines with J gene TRBJ2-1; either TRBD1 or TRBD2 may supply D (6 bases each). With 5 bases removed from V and 6 bases from J, the gap between germline ends came to 17 bases. The CDR3 has 15 amino acids. CDR1 is SGHNT and CDR2 is YENEEA in the germline V gene. As DNA, the CDR3 is TGTGCCAGCAGCCAGTGGGGGGCCCAGGGCAATGAGCAGTTCTTC. Protein sequence: CASSQWGAQGNEQFF. Based on the CDR3 plus reference TRBV11-3 and TRBJ2-1, the full variable domain is EAGVVQSPRYKIIEKKQPVAFWCNPISGHNTLYWYLQNLGQGPELLIRYENEEAVDDSQLPKDRFSAERLKGVDSTLKIQPAELGDSAVYLCASSQWGAQGNEQFFGPGTRLTVL.

The rearrangement uses TRBV19 and TRBJ2-1, with TRBD2 identical over 10 bases. The CDR3 sequence is 16 residues long. The V gene's germline CDR1 is LNHDA and CDR2 SQIVND (reference sequence). With V trimmed by 5 bases and J by 4 bases, 8 bases remained unmatched. The CDR3 here is CASSFELAGGYNEQFF. CDR3 in DNA: TGTGCCAGTAGTTTTGAATTAGCGGGAGGATACAATGAGCAGTTCTTC.

This chain joins TRBV5-4 and TRBJ2-7; perhaps TRBD1 as D (5 bases). The V end lost 0 bases, the J end lost 5 bases, and 9 bases lay between the germline ends. The germline V gene has CDR1 SGHNT and CDR2 YYREEE (reference sequence). The length of the CDR3 is 13 residues. The CDR3 loop reads CASSLAGFNEQYF. As DNA, the CDR3 is TGTGCCAGCAGCTTGGCAGGGTTCAACGAGCAGTACTTC.

The chain has TRBV11-2 and TRBJ1-4, with D maybe TRBD1 (6 bases). The V gene lost 2 bases and the J gene lost 5 bases, with 15 bases spanning the gap. Germline CDR1 SGHAT, CDR2 FQNNGV. The length of the CDR3 is 16 residues. The CDR3 sequence: CASSLSLRTENEKLFF. In DNA form, the CDR3 reads TGTGCCAGCAGCTTATCCCTCCGGACAGAAAATGAAAAACTGTTTTTT.

V is TRBV21-1 and J is TRBJ1-1. TRBV21-1 is a documented pseudogene. The CDR3 length is 9 residues. In nucleotides, the CDR3 is TGTGCCAGCTCCGGCGGGGCTTTCTTT. Protein product: CASSGGAFF.

The table lists this clone with a count of one. This chain uses TRBV5-6 with TRBJ1-3; no definite D call. The CDR3 runs 14 residues. CDR1 SGHDT and CDR2 YYEEEE come from the germline V gene. Trimming took 4 bases from V and 3 from J, leaving 11 bases between them. The CDR3 sequence is CASSDGRNGNTIYF. The CDR3 DNA reads as TGTGCCAGCAGCGACGGACGGAATGGAAACACCATATATTTT.

V gene TRBV19 combines with J gene TRBJ2-3, with D possibly matching TRBD1 (6 bases). Trimming cost V 4 bases and J 0 bases, with 11 bases left between them. From germline, CDR1 is LNHDA and CDR2 SQIVND (reference sequence). The CDR3 is 15 residues long. CDR3 loop: CASSTTGISTDTQYF. Here the CDR3 DNA reads TGTGCCAGTAGTACGACAGGTATTAGCACAGATACGCAGTATTTT.

The chain recombines TRBV7-9 with TRBJ2-7; possible D gene TRBD1, 6 bases. With 4 bases removed from V and 3 bases from J, the gap between germline ends came to 13 bases. The CDR3 runs to 14 residues. CDR1 is SEHNR and CDR2 is FQNEAQ in the germline V gene (reference sequence). CDR3 coding DNA: TGTGCCAGCAGCTCGACAGGCTTGGGCTACGAGCAGTACTTC. Translation: CASSSTGLGYEQYF.

The chain employs TRBV6-5 and TRBJ1-1, with 9 bases identical to TRBD1. Germline CDR1 and CDR2: MNHEY and SVGAGI. The CDR3 runs to 15 residues. V lost 2 bases and J lost 11; bases outside the gene matches: 12. CDR3 sequence: CASSYGSAGQGFAFF. In DNA form, the CDR3 reads TGTGCCAGCAGTTACGGATCTGCGGGACAGGGCTTTGCTTTCTTT.

The CDR3 loop reads CASSRTVNTGELFF. The CDR3 DNA reads as TGTGCCAGCAGCCGGACAGTAAACACCGGGGAGCTGTTTTTT. The gene calls are TRBV5-5 and TRBJ2-2; possibly TRBD1 for D (6 bases). The germline V and J ends were trimmed by 4 bases and 2 bases, with 9 bases remaining between them. Per the germline V gene, CDR1 is SGHKS and CDR2 is YYEKEE (reference sequence). The CDR3 spans 14 residues.

The gene calls are TRBV2 and TRBJ1-5; D remains unclear. CDR1 is SNHLY and CDR2 is FYNNEI in the germline V gene. CDR3 length: 14 amino acids. Trimming cost V 2 bases and J 5 bases, with 10 bases left between them. CDR3 residues: CASSEISRDQPQHF. The CDR3 DNA reads TGTGCCAGCAGTGAAATCTCCCGCGATCAGCCCCAGCATTTT.

The chain carries TRBV6-1 and TRBJ2-7, with TRBD2 matching 9 bases. CDR1 and CDR2 (germline): MNHNS, SASEGT. This CDR3 region has 16 residues. Trimming at V came to 2 bases and at J to 2 bases, leaving 7 bases not matched to a gene. The CDR3 DNA is TGTGCCAGCAGTGAATGGGGGACTAGCCGAACCTACGAGCAGTACTTC. Translated, it gives CASSEWGTSRTYEQYF.

The chain joins TRBV5-4 to TRBJ2-1, with D possibly called TRBD1 or TRBD2 (5 bases each). The CDR3 totals 15 residues. V was shortened by 4 bases and J by 5 bases, with 16 bases between the two germline ends. Germline V CDR1 and CDR2: SGHNT, YYREEE (reference sequence). This chain's CDR3 is CASSAGTFRDNEQFF. The CDR3 DNA follows: TGTGCCAGCAGCGCCGGGACCTTTCGGGACAATGAGCAGTTCTTC.

To note about this clone: The sample has other DNA sequences that encode this CDR3 too. The V call is TRBV7-2, the J call TRBJ2-2; D is undetermined. V shed 0 bases and J shed 6 bases, with 2 bases lying between them. The CDR3 runs 12 residues. CDR1 is SGHTA, CDR2 FQGNSA, per germline. In DNA, the CDR3 is TGTGCCAGCAGCTTAGCTCCCGGGGAGCTGTTTTTT. Translating it yields CASSLAPGELFF.

This clone was seen a single time. The chain recombines TRBV7-8 with TRBJ2-7; D gene ambiguous. The CDR3 has 12 amino acids. Germline loops: CDR1 SGHVS, CDR2 FQNEAQ. With 5 bases removed from V and 6 bases from J, the gap between germline ends came to 11 bases. The CDR3 is CASSLGVAEQYF. CDR3 in DNA: TGTGCCAGCAGCCTAGGCGTGGCCGAGCAGTACTTC.